The T cell receptor beta chain under discussion was sequenced for a study of blood T cell repertoires in COVID-19. Study-wide background: The cDNA or gDNA used as material had been derived from T cells, B-cell-depleted T cells, or PBMCs.

The length of the CDR3 is 14 residues. With 0 bases clipped from V and 7 bases from J, the junction kept 4 bases outside the gene matches. Germline CDR1 is SGHRS and CDR2 is YFSETQ. The data were produced by immunoSEQ multiplex PCR, yet TCRdb's version contains in-frame clones alone and is incomplete. The profile shows around 200,000 clones, 80% to 90% of them singletons. The J gene is TRBJ2-7, the V gene TRBV5-1; 10 positions agree with TRBD1. Sequenced: peripheral blood. The sequence was obtained from a woman over 75 with acute or convalescent COVID-19. CDR3 DNA: TGCGCCAGCAGCTTGGGACAGGGGGCGAAGGAGCAGTACTTC. Amino acids: CASSLGQGAKEQYF. The whole variable domain, filled in from reference TRBV5-1 and TRBJ2-7, reads KAGVTQTPRYLIKTRGQQVTLSCSPISGHRSVSWYQQTPGQGLQFLFEYFSETQRNKGNFPGRFSGRQFSNSRSEMNVSTLELGDSALYLCASSLGQGAKEQYFGPGTRLTVT.